This passage covers 17 T cell receptor beta chains from one sample sequenced in a study of blood T cell repertoires in COVID-19. Repertoires were generated with immunoSEQ multiplex PCR, while TCRdb's copy carries only in-frame clones and drops some. The table has some 200,000 clones, approximately 80% seen once. Sequenced: peripheral blood. Receptors originate from a human donor with acute or convalescent COVID-19. The donor label of this sample is uncertain.

Remarks on this clone: In the same sample, other DNA sequences code for this CDR3. J is TRBJ2-2 and V is TRBV7-3; TRBD2 matches 11 bases. The CDR3 has 14 residues. In germline, CDR1 is SGHTA, CDR2 FQGTGA. Unmatched junction bases numbered 1, after V lost 5 bases and J lost 5 bases. CDR3 bases: TGTGCCAGCAGCCGGACTAGCGGGACCGGGGAGCTGTTTTTT. Translating gives CASSRTSGTGELFF.

The chain links TRBV5-1 to TRBJ1-2, with D hard to call. Germline CDR1 SGHRS, CDR2 YFSETQ. Trimming took off 1 base at V and 0 bases at J, with 4 bases between the two ends. The CDR3 spans 13 residues. For the CDR3, the DNA is TGCGCCAGCAGCTTGAACACTAACTATGGCTACACCTTC. Its protein product is CASSLNTNYGYTF.

The chain uses TRBV28 and TRBJ2-7, with D possibly being TRBD2 (5 bases). Trimming shortened V by 5 bases and J by 7 bases, and 12 bases separated the two germline ends. Germline assignment: CDR1 MDHEN and CDR2 SYDVKM. The CDR3 length is 12 residues. CDR3 loop: CASSNILAEQYF. The CDR3 bases are TGTGCCAGCAGTAACATTTTAGCGGAGCAGTACTTC.

This clone was recorded a few times. The chain recombines TRBV18 with TRBJ2-2; 7 bases are a match to TRBD1. Germline V gives CDR1 KGHSH, CDR2 LQKENI. The V segment lost 4 bases and the J segment 5 bases; nucleotides outside the gene matches: 7. The CDR3 contains 15 residues. CDR3 amino acids: CASSLALTGTGELFF. CDR3 nucleotides: TGTGCCAGCTCACTAGCCTTGACAGGGACCGGGGAGCTGTTTTTT.

This CDR3 reads CASSRDYLSEQYF. DNA for the CDR3: TGTGCCAGCAGTAGGGACTACTTAAGCGAGCAGTACTTC. The chain links TRBV6-4 to TRBJ2-7, with 7 bases lining up with TRBD2. This CDR3 has 13 residues. The J segment lost 6 bases and the V segment lost 5 bases, leaving 7 bases of the junction unmatched. Looked up from germline, CDR1 is MRHNA and CDR2 is SNTAGT.

The V call is TRBV6-5, the J call TRBJ1-3; TRBD1 matches at 11 bases. The CDR3 is made up of 15 amino acids. Per germline, CDR1 MNHEY and CDR2 SVGAGI. With V trimmed by 0 bases and J by 13 bases, 8 bases remained unmatched. The CDR3 reads CASSYSDRGLYPIYF. DNA of the CDR3: TGTGCCAGCAGTTACTCGGACAGGGGGCTTTATCCGATATATTTT.

The chain employs TRBV6-5 and TRBJ2-3; D is undetermined. Trimming cost V 2 bases and J 3 bases, with 6 bases left between them. CDR3 length: 13 amino acids. Germline V gene lookup returns CDR1 MNHEY and CDR2 SVGAGI. CDR3: CASSYPGTDTQYF. The CDR3 DNA sequence: TGTGCCAGCAGTTACCCCGGGACAGATACGCAGTATTTT.

This clone was seen only a few times. The chain employs TRBV9 and TRBJ1-2; D not certain. Germline V gene data show CDR1 as SGDLS and CDR2 as YYNGEE. The CDR3 length is 14 residues. V lost 0 bases, J lost 7 bases, and 13 bases lay in between. Here the CDR3 DNA reads TGTGCCAGCAGCGTAGCGACCAATTCGGGTGGCTACACCTTC. Amino acids: CASSVATNSGGYTF.

The chain links TRBV6-5 to TRBJ1-1, with TRBD1 matching over 7 bases. CDR3 length equals 14 residues. Germline V CDR1 and CDR2: MNHEY, SVGAGI. Germline trimming cut 8 bases from V and 1 base from J; bases unmatched to any gene: 7. The CDR3 loop is CASLDRVANTEAFF. In DNA, the CDR3 is TGTGCCAGCCTTGACAGGGTGGCGAACACTGAAGCTTTCTTT.

This CDR3 reads CASSVEAGNYNEQFF. In DNA, the CDR3 is TGTGCCAGCAGCGTAGAGGCGGGGAACTACAATGAGCAGTTCTTC. This chain joins TRBV9 and TRBJ2-1, with D tentatively TRBD2 (6 bases). Germline CDR1 is SGDLS and CDR2 is YYNGEE. The CDR3 contains 15 residues. Trimming shortened V by 0 bases and J by 3 bases, and 10 bases separated the two germline ends.

This chain uses TRBV5-6 with TRBJ1-1; 7 nucleotides agree with TRBD1. V gave up 4 bases and J gave up 1 base; unmatched junction bases: 7. There are 15 residues in the CDR3. Germline V gives CDR1 SGHDT, CDR2 YYEEEE. CDR3 loop: CASSPRGQSNTEAFF. The CDR3 DNA reads as TGTGCCAGCAGCCCCCGGGGACAGTCGAACACTGAAGCTTTCTTT.

V usage is TRBV27 and J usage is TRBJ2-2; D unresolved. The germline gives CDR1 MNHEY, CDR2 SMNVEV (reference sequence). The CDR3 spans 14 residues. Trimming took off 7 bases at V and 2 bases at J, with 11 bases between the two ends. In DNA, the CDR3 is TGTGCCAGCACGGCTAGGCCAAACACCGGGGAGCTGTTTTTT. It encodes CASTARPNTGELFF.

V usage is TRBV19 and J usage is TRBJ1-5; D remains unclear. From germline, CDR1 is LNHDA and CDR2 SQIVND (reference sequence). V gave up 0 bases and J gave up 3 bases, with 9 bases separating them. This CDR3 spans 15 amino acids. In DNA, the CDR3 is TGTGCCAGTAGTATAGAGAGGGCCGTCAATCAGCCCCAGCATTTT. Encoded protein: CASSIERAVNQPQHF.

The chain couples TRBV30 to TRBJ2-5; perhaps TRBD2 as D (6 bases). The germline V and J ends were trimmed by 3 bases and 1 base, with 9 bases remaining between them. This CDR3 has 13 amino acids. Germline V gene lookup returns CDR1 GTSNPN and CDR2 SVGIG (reference sequence). The CDR3 coding sequence is TGTGCCTGGAGACCAGCGGGCCAAGAGACCCAGTACTTC. Amino acids: CAWRPAGQETQYF.

The chain uses TRBV7-9 and TRBJ1-2; the match to TRBD1 covers 8 bases. The J segment lost 1 base and the V segment lost 4 bases, leaving 8 bases of the junction unmatched. The V gene's germline CDR1 is SEHNR and CDR2 FQNEAQ (reference sequence). The CDR3 is made up of 16 amino acids. The CDR3 reads CASSSAGTGLNYGYTF. The CDR3 DNA reads as TGTGCCAGCAGCTCAGCCGGGACAGGACTTAACTATGGCTACACCTTC.

The V and J genes are TRBV4-3 and TRBJ2-1; maybe TRBD2 (5 bases). V lost 0 bases and J lost 7, with 13 bases in between. This CDR3 is 15 amino acids long. Germline loops: CDR1 LGHNA, CDR2 YSLEER. The CDR3 DNA is TGCGCCAGCAGCCAAGATGAAACGGGAACTAATGAGCAGTTCTTC. It codes for CASSQDETGTNEQFF.

This sequence joins TRBV7-6 and TRBJ2-6; 8 bases align to TRBD2. This CDR3 region has 17 residues. The J segment lost 2 bases and the V segment lost 2 bases, leaving 5 bases of the junction unmatched. Germline V CDR1 and CDR2: SGHVS, FNYEAQ. Here the CDR3 reads CASSLLSGSAGANVLTF. The CDR3 DNA reads as TGTGCCAGCAGCTTACTAAGCGGGAGTGCTGGGGCCAACGTCCTGACTTTC.